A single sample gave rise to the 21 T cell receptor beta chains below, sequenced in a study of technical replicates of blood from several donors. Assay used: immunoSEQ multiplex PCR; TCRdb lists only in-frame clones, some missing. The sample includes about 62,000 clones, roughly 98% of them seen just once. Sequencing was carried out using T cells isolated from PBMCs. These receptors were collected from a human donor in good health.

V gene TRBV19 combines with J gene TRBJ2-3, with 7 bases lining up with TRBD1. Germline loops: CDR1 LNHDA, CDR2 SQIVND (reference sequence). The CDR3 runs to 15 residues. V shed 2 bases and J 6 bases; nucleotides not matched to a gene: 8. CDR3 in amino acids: CASSIPLDRYDTQYF. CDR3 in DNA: TGTGCCAGTAGTATACCATTGGACAGGTATGATACGCAGTATTTT.

The CDR3 region has the DNA TGTGCCAGCAGCCCCCTGGGGGGGGGTGAGCAGTTCTTC. It encodes CASSPLGGGEQFF. This chain connects TRBV5-8 to TRBJ2-1; TRBD2 aligns across 7 bases. This CDR3 has 13 amino acids. Losses at the gene ends were 4 bases for V and 9 bases for J; bases not matched to a gene: 7. Germline lookup yields CDR1 SGHTS and CDR2 YDEGEE.

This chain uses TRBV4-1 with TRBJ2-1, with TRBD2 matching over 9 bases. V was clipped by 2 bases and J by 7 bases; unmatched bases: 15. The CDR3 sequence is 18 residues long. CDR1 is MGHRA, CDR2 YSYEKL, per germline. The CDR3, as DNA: TGCGCCAGCAGCCAATCCAGACCGGGGCGGGAGGGCCGGAATGAGCAGTTCTTC. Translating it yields CASSQSRPGREGRNEQFF.

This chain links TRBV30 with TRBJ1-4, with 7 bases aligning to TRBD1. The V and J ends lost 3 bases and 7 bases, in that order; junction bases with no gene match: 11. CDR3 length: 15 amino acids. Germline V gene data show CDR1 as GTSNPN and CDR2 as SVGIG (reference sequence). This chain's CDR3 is CAWSRTGVKGEKLFF. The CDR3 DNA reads TGTGCCTGGAGCCGAACAGGGGTTAAGGGTGAAAAACTGTTTTTT.

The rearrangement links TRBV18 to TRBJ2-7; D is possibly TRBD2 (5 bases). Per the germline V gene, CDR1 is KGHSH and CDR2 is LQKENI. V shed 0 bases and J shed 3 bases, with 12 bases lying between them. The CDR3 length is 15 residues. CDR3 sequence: CASSPPRETNYEQYF. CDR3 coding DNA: TGTGCCAGCTCACCACCGAGGGAGACTAACTACGAGCAGTACTTC. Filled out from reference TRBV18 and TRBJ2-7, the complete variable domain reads NAGVMQNPRHLVRRRGQEARLRCSPMKGHSHVYWYRQLPEEGLKFMVYLQKENIIDESGMPKERFSAEFPKEGPSILRIQQVVRGDSAAYFCASSPPRETNYEQYFGPGTRLTVT.

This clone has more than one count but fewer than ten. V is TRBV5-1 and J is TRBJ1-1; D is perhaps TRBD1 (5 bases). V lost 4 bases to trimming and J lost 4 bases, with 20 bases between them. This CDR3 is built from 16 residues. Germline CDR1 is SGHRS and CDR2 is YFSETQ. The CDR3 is CASSPLGRGALTEAFF. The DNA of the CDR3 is TGCGCCAGCAGCCCCCTAGGGAGGGGCGCCCTCACTGAAGCTTTCTTT.

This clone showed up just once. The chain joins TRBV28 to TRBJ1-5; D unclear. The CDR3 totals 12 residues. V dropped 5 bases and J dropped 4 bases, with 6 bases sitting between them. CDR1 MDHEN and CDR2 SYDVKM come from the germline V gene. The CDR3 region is CASSPVNQPQHF. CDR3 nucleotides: TGTGCCAGCAGTCCCGTTAATCAGCCCCAGCATTTT.

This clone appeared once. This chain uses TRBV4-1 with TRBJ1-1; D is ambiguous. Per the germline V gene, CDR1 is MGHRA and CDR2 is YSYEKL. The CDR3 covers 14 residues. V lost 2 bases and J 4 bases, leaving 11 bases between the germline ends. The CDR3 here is CASSQPSGRTEAFF. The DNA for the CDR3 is TGCGCCAGCAGCCAACCAAGTGGGCGCACTGAAGCTTTCTTT.

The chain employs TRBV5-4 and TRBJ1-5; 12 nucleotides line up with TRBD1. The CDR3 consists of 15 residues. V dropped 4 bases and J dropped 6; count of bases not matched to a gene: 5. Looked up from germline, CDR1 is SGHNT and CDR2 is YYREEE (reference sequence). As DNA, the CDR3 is TGTGCCAGCAGCCCGGGACAGGGGGCTGGTCAGCCCCAGCATTTT. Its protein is CASSPGQGAGQPQHF.

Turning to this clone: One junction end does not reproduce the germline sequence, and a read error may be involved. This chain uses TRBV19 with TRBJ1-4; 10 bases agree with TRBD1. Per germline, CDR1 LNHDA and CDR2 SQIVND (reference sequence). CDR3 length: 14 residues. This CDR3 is CARSVGQGYEKLFF. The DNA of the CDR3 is TGTGCCCGTAGTGTGGGACAGGGGTATGAAAAACTGTTTTTT.

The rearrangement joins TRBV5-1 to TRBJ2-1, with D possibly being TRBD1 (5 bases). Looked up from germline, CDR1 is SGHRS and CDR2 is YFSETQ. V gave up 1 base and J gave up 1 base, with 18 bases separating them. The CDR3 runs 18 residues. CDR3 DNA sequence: TGCGCCAGCAGCTTGTTGGGCCAGGGCCCAGGGTCCTACAATGAGCAGTTCTTC. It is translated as CASSLLGQGPGSYNEQFF.

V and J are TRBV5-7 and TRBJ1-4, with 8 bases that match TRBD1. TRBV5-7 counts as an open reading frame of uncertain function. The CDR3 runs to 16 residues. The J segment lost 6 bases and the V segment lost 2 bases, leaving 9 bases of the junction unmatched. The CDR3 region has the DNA TGTGCCAGCAGCTTTAGAACGGGACAGGTCGATGAAAAACTGTTTTTT. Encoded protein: CASSFRTGQVDEKLFF.

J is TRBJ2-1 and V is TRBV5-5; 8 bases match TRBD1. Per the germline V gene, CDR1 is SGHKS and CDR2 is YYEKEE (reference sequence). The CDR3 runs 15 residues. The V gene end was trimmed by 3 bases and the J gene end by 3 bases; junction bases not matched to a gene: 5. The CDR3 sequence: CASSSPGTGYNEQFF. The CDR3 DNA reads TGTGCCAGCAGCTCCCCCGGGACAGGCTACAATGAGCAGTTCTTC.

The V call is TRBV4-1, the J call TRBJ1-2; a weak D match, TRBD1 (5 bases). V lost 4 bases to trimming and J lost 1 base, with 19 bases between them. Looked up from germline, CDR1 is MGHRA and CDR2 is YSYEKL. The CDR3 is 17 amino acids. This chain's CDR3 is CASSLRGGSDGNYGYTF. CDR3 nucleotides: TGCGCCAGCAGCCTTAGGGGTGGGTCGGACGGTAACTATGGCTACACCTTC.

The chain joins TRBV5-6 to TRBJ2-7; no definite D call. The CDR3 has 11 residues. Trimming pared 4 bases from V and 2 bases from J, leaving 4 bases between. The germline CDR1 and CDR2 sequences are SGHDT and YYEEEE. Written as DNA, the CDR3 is TGTGCCAGCAGCGTCGCCTACGAGCAGTACTTC. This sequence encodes CASSVAYEQYF.

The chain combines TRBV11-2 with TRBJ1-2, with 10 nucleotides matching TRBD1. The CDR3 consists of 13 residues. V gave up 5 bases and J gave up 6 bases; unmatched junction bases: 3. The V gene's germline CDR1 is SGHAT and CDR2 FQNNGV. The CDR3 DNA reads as TGTGCCAGCAGCCCTGGGACAGGGGATGGCTACACCTTC. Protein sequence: CASSPGTGDGYTF.

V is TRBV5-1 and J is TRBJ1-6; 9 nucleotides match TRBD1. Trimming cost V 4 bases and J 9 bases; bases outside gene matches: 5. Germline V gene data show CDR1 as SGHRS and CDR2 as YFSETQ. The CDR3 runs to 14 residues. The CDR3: CASSRTGVSSPLHF. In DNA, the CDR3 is TGCGCCAGCAGCCGGACAGGGGTATCTTCACCCCTCCACTTT.

The CDR3 here is CASSPLTRGSGELFF. The CDR3 region has the DNA TGTGCCAGCTCACCACTTACCAGGGGGAGCGGGGAGCTGTTTTTT. V gene TRBV18 combines with J gene TRBJ2-2; 7 bases map to TRBD1. Looked up from germline, CDR1 is KGHSH and CDR2 is LQKENI. The CDR3 has 15 amino acids. J lost 7 bases, V lost 1 base, and 6 bases had no gene match.

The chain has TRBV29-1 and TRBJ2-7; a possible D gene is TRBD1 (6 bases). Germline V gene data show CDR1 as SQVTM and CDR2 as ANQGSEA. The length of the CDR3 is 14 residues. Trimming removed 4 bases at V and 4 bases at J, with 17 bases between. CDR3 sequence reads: CSVGVRDKRYEQYF. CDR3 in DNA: TGCAGCGTTGGGGTTAGGGACAAGAGATACGAGCAGTACTTC.

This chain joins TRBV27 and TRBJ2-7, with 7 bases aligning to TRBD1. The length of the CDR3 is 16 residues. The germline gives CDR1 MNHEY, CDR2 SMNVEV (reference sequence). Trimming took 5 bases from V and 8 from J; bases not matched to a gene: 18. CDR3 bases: TGTGCCAGCAGTCCCCCCCTCGGGAAGGGGGCTATACAGCAGTACTTC. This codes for CASSPPLGKGAIQQYF.

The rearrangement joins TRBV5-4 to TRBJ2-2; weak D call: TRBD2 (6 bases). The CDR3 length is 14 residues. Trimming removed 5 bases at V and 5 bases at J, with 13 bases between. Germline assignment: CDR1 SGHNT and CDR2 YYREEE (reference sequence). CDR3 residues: CASSLREGTGELFF. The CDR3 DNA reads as TGTGCCAGCAGTTTGCGGGAAGGAACCGGGGAGCTGTTTTTT.